A single sample gave rise to the 3 T cell receptor beta chains below, sequenced in a study of read filtering for tumor transcriptome and immune sequencing. From approximately 400 ng of RNA, a library with molecular barcoded alpha/delta and beta/gamma adaptors was made. MiXCR, run by TCRdb on the reads, gives a single entry per CDR3 protein. The repertoire consists of about 130,000 distinct CDR3 sequences, with less than 15% occurring once and the leading ten covering around 8.2%. The specimen sequenced was a population of CD138-negative cells sorted from bone marrow. These TCRs come from a donor aged 40 or over with multiple myeloma.

This clonotype was recorded many times. The chain uses TRBV7-2 and TRBJ1-2; unclear D gene. CDR1 SGHTA and CDR2 FQGNSA come from the germline V gene. Trimming pared 3 bases from V and 3 bases from J, leaving 8 bases between. The CDR3 runs to 13 residues. The DNA for the CDR3 is TGTGCCAGCAGCTTTTTAGGATACTATGGCTACACCTTC. Protein: CASSFLGYYGYTF.

In its sample, this clonotype was seen a few times. A read error is possible here, since a much larger clone lies one base away. The chain has TRBV6-2 or TRBV6-3 and TRBJ2-7; D gene ambiguous. Looked up from germline, CDR1 is MNHEY and CDR2 is SVGEGT. The ends were cut back, 5 bases at V and 7 bases at J, with 6 bases in the middle. The CDR3 consists of 10 residues. The CDR3: CASSKGEQYF. CDR3 in DNA: TGTGCCAGCAGTAAGGGTGAGCAGTACTTC.

This clonotype was recorded at least ten times. The chain has TRBV11-2 and TRBJ2-5; 7 nucleotides match TRBD1. V shed 5 bases and J 5 bases; nucleotides not matched to a gene: 5. CDR3 length: 13 amino acids. Germline V gene sequence: CDR1 SGHAT, CDR2 FQNNGV. The CDR3 nucleotides are TGTGCCAGCAGCCCAGGGGGACGGGAGACCCAGTACTTC. Translated: CASSPGGRETQYF. Complete variable domain (other parts from reference TRBV11-2 and TRBJ2-5): EAGVAQSPRYKIIEKRQSVAFWCNPISGHATLYWYQQILGQGPKLLIQFQNNGVVDDSQLPKDRFSAERLKGVDSTLKIQPAKLEDSAVYLCASSPGGRETQYFGPGTRLLVL.